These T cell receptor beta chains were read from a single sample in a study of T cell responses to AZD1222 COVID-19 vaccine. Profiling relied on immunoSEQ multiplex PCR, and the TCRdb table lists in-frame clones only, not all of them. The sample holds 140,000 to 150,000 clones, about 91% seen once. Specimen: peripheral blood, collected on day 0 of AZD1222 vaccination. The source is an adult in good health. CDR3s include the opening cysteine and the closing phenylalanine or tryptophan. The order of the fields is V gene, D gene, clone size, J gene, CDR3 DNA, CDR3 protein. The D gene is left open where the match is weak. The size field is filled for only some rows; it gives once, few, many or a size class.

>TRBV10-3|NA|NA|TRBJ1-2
TGTGCCATCAGTGAGCCAGGGACACCGACCCCTGGCTACACCTTC
CAISEPGTPTPGYTF
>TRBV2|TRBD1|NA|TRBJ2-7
TGTGCCAGCAGTGAGTCCGGGACAGGGATCACCTACGAGCAGTACTTC
CASSESGTGITYEQYF
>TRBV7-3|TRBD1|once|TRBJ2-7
TGTGCCAGCAGCCCCCGGACAGGGGGGAGGGAGCAGTACTTC
CASSPRTGGREQYF
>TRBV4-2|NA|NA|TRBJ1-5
TGTGCCAGCAGCCAAGATCCCGGGAAGGATCAGCCCCAGCATTTT
CASSQDPGKDQPQHF
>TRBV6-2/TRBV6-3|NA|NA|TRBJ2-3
TGTGCCAGCAGTTACCCCGATACGCAGTATTTT
CASSYPDTQYF
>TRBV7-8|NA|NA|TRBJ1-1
TGTGCCAGCAGCCACGCCAGGGGCACTGAAGCTTTCTTT
CASSHARGTEAFF
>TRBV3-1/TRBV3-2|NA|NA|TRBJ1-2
TGTGCCAGCAGCCAAGACTTGATTTCCTATGGCTACACCTTC
CASSQDLISYGYTF
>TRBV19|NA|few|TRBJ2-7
TGTGCCAGTAGTTCCGAGGGGGACGAGCAGTACTTC
CASSSEGDEQYF
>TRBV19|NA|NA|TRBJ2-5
TGTGCCAGTAGTATAGTAGGGGCATACCAAGAGACCCAGTACTTC
CASSIVGAYQETQYF
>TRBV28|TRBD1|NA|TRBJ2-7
TGTGCCAGCAGCCCTACAGGGGGCCCGTCCTCCTACGAGCAGTACTTC
CASSPTGGPSSYEQYF
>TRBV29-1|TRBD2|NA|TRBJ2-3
TGCAGCGTTCTGGCTGCGGGGGGCACAGATACGCAGTATTTT
CSVLAAGGTDTQYF
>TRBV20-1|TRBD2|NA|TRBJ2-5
TGCAGTGCTAGTCCTCTAGCGGGGGACCAAGAGACCCAGTACTTC
CSASPLAGDQETQYF
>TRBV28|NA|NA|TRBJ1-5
TGTGCCAGCAGTTCACCGGGACCCCAGCATTTT
CASSSPGPQHF
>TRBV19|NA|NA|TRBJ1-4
TGTGCCAGTAGTATAGGGGCAGGGTTCGGGGAAAAACTGTTTTTT
CASSIGAGFGEKLFF
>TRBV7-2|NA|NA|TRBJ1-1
TGTGCCAGCAGCCCAAATGGTGGGACTGCCAGGGTGGAAGCTTTCTTT
CASSPNGGTARVEAFF
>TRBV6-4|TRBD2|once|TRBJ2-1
TGTGCCAGCAGTACGGGACTAGGAATCGGCAATGAGCAGTTCTTC
CASSTGLGIGNEQFF
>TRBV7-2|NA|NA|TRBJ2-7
TGTGCCAGCAGCTTAGACCTCTGGCAGAACTCCTACGAGCAGTACTTC
CASSLDLWQNSYEQYF
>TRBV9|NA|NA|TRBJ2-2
TGTGCCAGCAGCGTTAGCCGGGGCACCGGGGAGCTGTTTTTT
CASSVSRGTGELFF
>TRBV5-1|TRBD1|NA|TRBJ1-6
TGCGCCAGCAGCTTAGGGGGACAGATTGATTCACCCCTCCACTTT
CASSLGGQIDSPLHF
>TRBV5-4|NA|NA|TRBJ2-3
TGTGCCAGCAGCCGCCGGTCCTCCGATACGCAGTATTTT
CASSRRSSDTQYF
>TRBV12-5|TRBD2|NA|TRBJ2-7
TGTGCTAGTGGTTCGGGACTAGCGGGATACGAGCAGTACTTC
CASGSGLAGYEQYF
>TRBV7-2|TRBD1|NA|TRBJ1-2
TGTGCCAGCAGCTTAGCGATAAACAGGGGGCGAGCTAAGGGTTTTAACTATGGCTACACCTTC
CASSLAINRGRAKGFNYGYTF
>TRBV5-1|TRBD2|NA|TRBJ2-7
TGCGCCAGCAGCCCTCCTCTAGCGGGAGAGTCCAACGAGCAGTACTTC
CASSPPLAGESNEQYF
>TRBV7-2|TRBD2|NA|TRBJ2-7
TGTGCCAGCAGCCCGACTAGCGGGAGGTACGAGCAGTACTTC
CASSPTSGRYEQYF
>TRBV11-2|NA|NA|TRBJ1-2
TGTGCCAGCAGCTCCAACAGGGCACCTATGAATGGCTACACCTTC
CASSSNRAPMNGYTF
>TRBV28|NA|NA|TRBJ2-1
TGTGCCAGCAGTTTTGGCCCTGGGCATGAGCAGTTCTTC
CASSFGPGHEQFF
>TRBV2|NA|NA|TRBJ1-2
TGTGCCAGTCGGGCTGGGGAGGCCGTCTATGGCTACACCTTC
CASRAGEAVYGYTF
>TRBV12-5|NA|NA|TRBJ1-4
TGTGCTAGTGGTTTGGGATCCCTGGGGTTTCCTTCAAATGAAAAACTGTTTTTT
CASGLGSLGFPSNEKLFF
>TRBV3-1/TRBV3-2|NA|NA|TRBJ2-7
TGTGCCAGCAGCCAGGCGGGCCACGAGCAGTACTTC
CASSQAGHEQYF
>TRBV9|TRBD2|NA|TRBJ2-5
TGTGCCAGCAGCGTTCTTGGGGGGGACTGGGAGACCCAGTACTTC
CASSVLGGDWETQYF
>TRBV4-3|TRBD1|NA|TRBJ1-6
TGCGCCAGCAGCCAAGATGCAGGGGGCCCTTCACCCCTCCACTTT
CASSQDAGGPSPLHF
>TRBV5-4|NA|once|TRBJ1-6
TGTGCCAGCAGACCTCCCGGCCGGACGGAAGATTCACCCCTCCACTTT
CASRPPGRTEDSPLHF
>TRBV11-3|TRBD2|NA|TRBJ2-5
TGTGCCAGCAGCCTAGCGGGGGGACCACAAGAGACCCAGTACTTC
CASSLAGGPQETQYF